This is a list of T cell receptor beta chains from one sample in a study of T cell responses to AZD1222 COVID-19 vaccine. This table comes from immunoSEQ multiplex PCR, and its TCRdb copy is limited to in-frame clones, with some not included. This sample carries 200,000 or so clones, about 94% of them seen once, and the ten largest clones take roughly 1%. The sample consisted of peripheral blood, taken 28 days after the second AZD1222 dose. These receptor sequences come from an adult who received the AZD1222 COVID-19 vaccine. CDR3s include the opening cysteine and the closing phenylalanine or tryptophan. A D gene is named only where the DNA matches it firmly. Where a row states a size, it is once, few, many or the class of an expanded clone; other rows omit it.

d_gene: TRBD2
j_gene: TRBJ2-3
abundance: .
v_gene: TRBV28
CDR3aa: CASSLDAARGEYF
CDR3nt: TGTGCCAGCAGTTTAGATGCGGCCCGGGGGGAGTATTTT

d_gene: TRBD1
j_gene: TRBJ2-7
abundance: .
v_gene: TRBV6-6
CDR3aa: CASSPPGQGYEQYF
CDR3nt: TGTGCCAGCAGCCCACCGGGACAGGGGTACGAGCAGTACTTC

d_gene: .
j_gene: TRBJ1-5
abundance: .
v_gene: TRBV9
CDR3aa: CASSAHRNSNQPQHF
CDR3nt: TGTGCCAGCAGCGCTCACCGGAATAGCAATCAGCCCCAGCATTTT

d_gene: .
j_gene: TRBJ1-5
abundance: .
v_gene: TRBV6-5
CDR3aa: CATLTDYSNQPQHF
CDR3nt: TGTGCCACCTTGACGGATTATAGCAATCAGCCCCAGCATTTT

d_gene: .
j_gene: TRBJ1-4
abundance: .
v_gene: TRBV4-1
CDR3aa: CASSQETRGRGFYNEKLFF
CDR3nt: TGCGCCAGCAGCCAAGAAACCCGGGGCAGGGGATTTTATAATGAAAAACTGTTTTTT

d_gene: TRBD1
j_gene: TRBJ2-7
abundance: .
v_gene: TRBV6-5
CDR3aa: CASSYAGQAPVYEQYF
CDR3nt: TGTGCCAGCAGTTACGCCGGACAGGCCCCTGTCTACGAGCAGTACTTC

d_gene: .
j_gene: TRBJ1-2
abundance: .
v_gene: TRBV5-4
CDR3aa: CASSLAGFGYGYTF
CDR3nt: TGTGCCAGCAGCTTGGCCGGGTTCGGCTATGGCTACACCTTC

d_gene: TRBD1
j_gene: TRBJ1-5
abundance: .
v_gene: TRBV28
CDR3aa: CASSYWTGDIRNQPQHF
CDR3nt: TGTGCCAGCAGTTACTGGACAGGGGACATTCGCAATCAGCCCCAGCATTTT

d_gene: .
j_gene: TRBJ1-2
abundance: once
v_gene: TRBV18
CDR3aa: CASSPVALTAGGYTF
CDR3nt: TGTGCCAGCTCACCAGTCGCCCTGACCGCCGGGGGCTACACCTTC

d_gene: .
j_gene: TRBJ2-7
abundance: .
v_gene: TRBV3-1/TRBV3-2
CDR3aa: CASSQITYEQYF
CDR3nt: TGTGCCAGCAGCCAAATCACCTACGAGCAGTACTTC

d_gene: TRBD2
j_gene: TRBJ2-1
abundance: .
v_gene: TRBV20-1
CDR3aa: CSASSGGYNEQFF
CDR3nt: TGCAGTGCTAGTAGCGGGGGCTACAATGAGCAGTTCTTC

d_gene: TRBD1
j_gene: TRBJ2-1
abundance: .
v_gene: TRBV7-9
CDR3aa: CASSPPGQGGHEQFF
CDR3nt: TGTGCCAGCAGCCCACCGGGACAGGGTGGTCATGAGCAGTTCTTC

d_gene: .
j_gene: TRBJ2-3
abundance: .
v_gene: TRBV28
CDR3aa: CASSLPGSGDTQYF
CDR3nt: TGTGCCAGCAGTTTACCGGGTTCGGGAGATACGCAGTATTTT

d_gene: .
j_gene: TRBJ2-7
abundance: .
v_gene: TRBV7-2
CDR3aa: CASSLIEDPGSEQYF
CDR3nt: TGTGCCAGCAGCTTAATAGAGGACCCAGGGTCCGAGCAGTACTTC

d_gene: .
j_gene: TRBJ1-5
abundance: once
v_gene: TRBV12-3/TRBV12-4
CDR3aa: CASSFSNQPQHF
CDR3nt: TGTGCCAGCAGCTTTAGTAATCAGCCCCAGCATTTT

d_gene: .
j_gene: TRBJ1-2
abundance: .
v_gene: TRBV12-3/TRBV12-4
CDR3aa: CASSQRENYGYTF
CDR3nt: TGTGCCAGCAGTCAGAGGGAAAACTATGGCTACACCTTC

d_gene: .
j_gene: TRBJ1-1
abundance: .
v_gene: TRBV6-1
CDR3aa: CASSELSPREAFF
CDR3nt: TGTGCCAGCAGTGAACTCTCCCCCCGTGAAGCTTTCTTT

d_gene: .
j_gene: TRBJ2-1
abundance: few
v_gene: TRBV27
CDR3aa: CASSSLRDTYNEQFF
CDR3nt: TGTGCCAGCAGTTCCCTCCGGGACACCTACAATGAGCAGTTCTTC

d_gene: .
j_gene: TRBJ2-3
abundance: .
v_gene: TRBV3-1/TRBV3-2
CDR3aa: CASSRGATWDTQYF
CDR3nt: TGTGCCAGCAGCCGAGGGGCCACCTGGGATACGCAGTATTTT

d_gene: .
j_gene: TRBJ2-7
abundance: .
v_gene: TRBV10-3
CDR3aa: CAISELGGGTYEQYF
CDR3nt: TGTGCCATCAGTGAGTTAGGAGGGGGAACCTACGAGCAGTACTTC

d_gene: .
j_gene: TRBJ1-5
abundance: .
v_gene: TRBV23-1
CDR3aa: CASTRLTRRQPQHF
CDR3nt: TGCGCCAGCACCCGGTTAACCCGACGGCAGCCCCAGCATTTT

d_gene: TRBD1
j_gene: TRBJ1-5
abundance: .
v_gene: TRBV19
CDR3aa: CASTLARDRGQPQHF
CDR3nt: TGTGCCAGTACCCTAGCCCGGGACAGGGGACAGCCCCAGCATTTT

d_gene: TRBD1
j_gene: TRBJ1-6
abundance: .
v_gene: TRBV4-3
CDR3aa: CASSQGGGGVPLHF
CDR3nt: TGCGCCAGCAGCCAGGGGGGAGGGGGCGTACCCCTCCACTTT

d_gene: .
j_gene: TRBJ1-1
abundance: .
v_gene: TRBV11-2
CDR3aa: CASSLDRRETEAFF
CDR3nt: TGTGCCAGCAGCTTAGATCGGAGGGAAACTGAAGCTTTCTTT

d_gene: TRBD2
j_gene: TRBJ2-1
abundance: once
v_gene: TRBV7-2
CDR3aa: CASSRSGTINEQFF
CDR3nt: TGTGCCAGCAGCCGCTCCGGGACTATCAATGAGCAGTTCTTC

d_gene: .
j_gene: TRBJ1-1
abundance: .
v_gene: TRBV7-3
CDR3aa: CASSPLYQGPNTEAFF
CDR3nt: TGTGCCAGCAGCCCCCTATATCAGGGGCCTAACACTGAAGCTTTCTTT

d_gene: .
j_gene: TRBJ2-7
abundance: .
v_gene: TRBV6-5
CDR3aa: CASSYRDRVAIEQYF
CDR3nt: TGTGCCAGCAGTTACCGGGACCGAGTAGCGATCGAGCAGTACTTC

d_gene: .
j_gene: TRBJ1-2
abundance: .
v_gene: TRBV15
CDR3aa: CATSRDREGWGGYTF
CDR3nt: TGTGCCACCAGCAGAGATCGGGAGGGGTGGGGTGGCTACACCTTC

d_gene: TRBD2
j_gene: TRBJ2-1
abundance: .
v_gene: TRBV5-8
CDR3aa: CADQRGGRNNEQFF
CDR3nt: TGTGCAGACCAACGGGGGGGCCGGAACAATGAGCAGTTCTTC

d_gene: TRBD1
j_gene: TRBJ1-5
abundance: .
v_gene: TRBV5-1
CDR3aa: CASSPTGTGFNQPQHF
CDR3nt: TGCGCCAGCAGCCCTACCGGGACAGGGTTCAATCAGCCCCAGCATTTT

d_gene: TRBD1
j_gene: TRBJ1-2
abundance: .
v_gene: TRBV18
CDR3aa: CASSPTGTRYGYTF
CDR3nt: TGTGCCAGCTCACCGACAGGGACCCGCTATGGCTACACCTTC

d_gene: TRBD1
j_gene: TRBJ1-6
abundance: .
v_gene: TRBV27
CDR3aa: CASSYTTGTGDFYSPLHF
CDR3nt: TGTGCCAGCAGTTACACTACCGGGACAGGGGATTTTTATTCACCCCTCCACTTT

d_gene: TRBD1
j_gene: TRBJ2-5
abundance: .
v_gene: TRBV19
CDR3aa: CASSTGSRGWETQYF
CDR3nt: TGTGCCAGTAGTACGGGAAGCAGGGGGTGGGAGACCCAGTACTTC

d_gene: .
j_gene: TRBJ1-2
abundance: .
v_gene: TRBV9
CDR3aa: CASSVQGNYGYTF
CDR3nt: TGTGCCAGCAGCGTACAGGGGAACTATGGCTACACCTTC

d_gene: .
j_gene: TRBJ1-5
abundance: .
v_gene: TRBV12-3/TRBV12-4
CDR3aa: CASKRSNQPQHF
CDR3nt: TGTGCCAGCAAAAGAAGCAATCAGCCCCAGCATTTT

d_gene: .
j_gene: TRBJ1-2
abundance: .
v_gene: TRBV19
CDR3aa: CATHPARGRPYGYTF
CDR3nt: TGTGCCACTCATCCCGCGAGAGGACGCCCTTATGGCTACACCTTC

d_gene: .
j_gene: TRBJ1-2
abundance: .
v_gene: TRBV19
CDR3aa: CASSIGARAPNYGYTF
CDR3nt: TGTGCCAGTAGTATTGGCGCGAGGGCACCAAACTATGGCTACACCTTC

d_gene: .
j_gene: TRBJ1-5
abundance: .
v_gene: TRBV27
CDR3aa: CASSPQLARGNQPQHF
CDR3nt: TGTGCCAGCAGTCCGCAGTTGGCCAGGGGCAATCAGCCCCAGCATTTT

d_gene: TRBD1
j_gene: TRBJ1-3
abundance: .
v_gene: TRBV9
CDR3aa: CASSVKQGVGNTIYF
CDR3nt: TGTGCCAGCAGCGTAAAACAGGGGGTTGGAAACACCATATATTTT

d_gene: .
j_gene: TRBJ2-2
abundance: .
v_gene: TRBV19
CDR3aa: CASSPGTANTGELFF
CDR3nt: TGTGCCAGTAGTCCGGGGACCGCGAACACCGGGGAGCTGTTTTTT

d_gene: .
j_gene: TRBJ2-1
abundance: .
v_gene: TRBV12-3/TRBV12-4
CDR3aa: CASSSRDGGEQFF
CDR3nt: TGTGCCAGCAGTTCCCGGGACGGGGGTGAGCAGTTCTTC

d_gene: TRBD1
j_gene: TRBJ1-1
abundance: .
v_gene: TRBV10-2
CDR3aa: CASTPQTGKNTEAFF
CDR3nt: TGCGCCAGCACTCCCCAGACAGGGAAGAACACTGAAGCTTTCTTT

d_gene: .
j_gene: TRBJ1-4
abundance: .
v_gene: TRBV9
CDR3aa: CASSSRTGEKLFF
CDR3nt: TGTGCCAGCAGCTCTCGGACGGGGGAAAAACTGTTTTTT

d_gene: .
j_gene: TRBJ1-1
abundance: .
v_gene: TRBV12-3/TRBV12-4
CDR3aa: CASRRRGGAFF
CDR3nt: TGTGCCAGCAGAAGGAGAGGGGGAGCTTTCTTT

d_gene: .
j_gene: TRBJ1-6
abundance: .
v_gene: TRBV21-1
CDR3aa: CASSTRQGWNSPLHF
CDR3nt: TGTGCCAGCAGCACAAGACAGGGTTGGAATTCACCCCTCCACTTT

d_gene: .
j_gene: TRBJ1-4
abundance: .
v_gene: TRBV7-2
CDR3aa: CASSLGGPKGEKLFF
CDR3nt: TGTGCCAGCAGCTTAGGTGGTCCCAAAGGCGAAAAACTGTTTTTT

d_gene: TRBD2
j_gene: TRBJ2-1
abundance: .
v_gene: TRBV24-1
CDR3aa: CATSPAGGFSSYNEQFF
CDR3nt: TGTGCCACCAGTCCAGCGGGGGGCTTTAGCTCCTACAATGAGCAGTTCTTC

d_gene: .
j_gene: TRBJ1-5
abundance: .
v_gene: TRBV2
CDR3aa: CASRGDSGNQPQHF
CDR3nt: TGTGCCAGCAGAGGAGACAGCGGCAATCAGCCCCAGCATTTT

d_gene: .
j_gene: TRBJ1-5
abundance: .
v_gene: TRBV2
CDR3aa: CASTDGNPLHQPQHF
CDR3nt: TGTGCCAGCACCGACGGGAACCCCCTTCATCAGCCCCAGCATTTT

d_gene: .
j_gene: TRBJ1-6
abundance: .
v_gene: TRBV2
CDR3aa: CASNSGTEVSPLHF
CDR3nt: TGTGCCAGTAATTCCGGGACGGAGGTTTCCCCCCTCCACTTT

d_gene: .
j_gene: TRBJ1-2
abundance: few
v_gene: TRBV12-3/TRBV12-4
CDR3aa: CASSLGGNYGYTF
CDR3nt: TGTGCCAGCAGTTTGGGCGGTAACTATGGCTACACCTTC

d_gene: .
j_gene: TRBJ1-4
abundance: .
v_gene: TRBV28
CDR3aa: CASSLQLRGTNEKLFF
CDR3nt: TGTGCCAGCAGTTTACAACTCAGGGGTACTAATGAAAAACTGTTTTTT

d_gene: .
j_gene: TRBJ2-5
abundance: .
v_gene: TRBV15
CDR3aa: CATSRDRQQETQYF
CDR3nt: TGTGCCACCAGCAGAGATAGACAGCAAGAGACCCAGTACTTC

d_gene: .
j_gene: TRBJ1-2
abundance: .
v_gene: TRBV3-1/TRBV3-2
CDR3aa: CASSQANRDYGYTF
CDR3nt: TGTGCCAGCAGCCAAGCTAACAGAGACTATGGCTACACCTTC

d_gene: .
j_gene: TRBJ1-1
abundance: .
v_gene: TRBV9
CDR3aa: CASSVTQNTEAFF
CDR3nt: TGTGCCAGCAGCGTCACCCAGAACACTGAAGCTTTCTTT

d_gene: TRBD1
j_gene: TRBJ2-5
abundance: .
v_gene: TRBV5-1
CDR3aa: CASSLRDRGQETQYF
CDR3nt: TGCGCCAGCAGCTTGAGGGACAGGGGGCAGGAGACCCAGTACTTC

d_gene: .
j_gene: TRBJ1-2
abundance: .
v_gene: TRBV6-5
CDR3aa: CASRKEHRHGYTF
CDR3nt: TGTGCCAGCAGGAAGGAACATCGGCATGGCTACACCTTC